This entry features one T cell receptor beta chain sequence. These data originate in a study of blood T cell repertoires in COVID-19. The V end was cut by 5 bases, the J end by 7 bases, with 17 bases between. Germline loops: CDR1 SGHTA, CDR2 FQGNSA. The CDR3 sequence is 14 residues long. Only in-frame clones appear in the TCRdb table, and some are missing; sequencing was by immunoSEQ multiplex PCR. The repertoire holds around 180,000 clones, with 88% as singletons. The chain carries TRBV7-2 and TRBJ1-2; possible D gene TRBD1, 5 bases. The sequencing sample was made of peripheral blood. The sequence derives from a man aged 60 to 75 with acute or convalescent COVID-19. The DNA for the CDR3 is TGTGCCAGCAGCCCAACCGGGACTGCCCGTGGCTACACCTTC. It is translated as CASSPTGTARGYTF.